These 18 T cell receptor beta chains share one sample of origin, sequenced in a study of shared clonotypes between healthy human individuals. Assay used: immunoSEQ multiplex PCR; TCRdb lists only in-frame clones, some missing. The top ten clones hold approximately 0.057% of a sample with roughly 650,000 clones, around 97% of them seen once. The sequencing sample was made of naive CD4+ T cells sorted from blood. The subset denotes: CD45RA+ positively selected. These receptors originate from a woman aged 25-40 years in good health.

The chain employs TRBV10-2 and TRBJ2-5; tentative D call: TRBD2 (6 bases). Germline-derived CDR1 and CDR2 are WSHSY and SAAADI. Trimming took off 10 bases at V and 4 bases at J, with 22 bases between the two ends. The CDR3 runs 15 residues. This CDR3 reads CATQKTGGMSETQYF. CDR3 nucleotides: TGCGCCACCCAAAAAACTGGGGGGATGTCAGAGACCCAGTACTTC.

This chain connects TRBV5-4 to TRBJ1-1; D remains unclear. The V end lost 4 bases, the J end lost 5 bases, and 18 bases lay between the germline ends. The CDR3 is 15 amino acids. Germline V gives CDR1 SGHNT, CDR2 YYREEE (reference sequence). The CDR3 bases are TGTGCCAGCAGCCATTCTAGTGGGCAGGAAACTGAAGCTTTCTTT. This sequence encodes CASSHSSGQETEAFF.

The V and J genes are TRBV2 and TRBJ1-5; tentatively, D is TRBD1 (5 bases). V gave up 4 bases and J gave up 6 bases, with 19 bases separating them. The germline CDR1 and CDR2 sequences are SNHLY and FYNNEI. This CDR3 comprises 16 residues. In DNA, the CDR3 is TGTGCCAGCAGTGGATCTCTGAATCTTGGGGGTCAGCCCCAGCATTTT. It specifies CASSGSLNLGGQPQHF.

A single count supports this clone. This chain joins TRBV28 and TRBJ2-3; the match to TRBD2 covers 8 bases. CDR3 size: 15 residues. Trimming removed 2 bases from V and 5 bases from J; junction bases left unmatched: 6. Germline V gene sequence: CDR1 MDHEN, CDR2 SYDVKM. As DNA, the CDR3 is TGTGCCAGCAGTTTACTGGGACTAGAGAAAGATACGCAGTATTTT. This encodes CASSLLGLEKDTQYF.

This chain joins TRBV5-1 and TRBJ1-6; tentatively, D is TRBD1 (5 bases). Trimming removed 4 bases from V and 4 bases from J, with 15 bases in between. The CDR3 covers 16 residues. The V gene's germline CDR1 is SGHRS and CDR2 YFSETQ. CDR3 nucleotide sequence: TGCGCCAGCAGCCCTGGGGGGAAGGAGTATAATTCACCCCTCCACTTT. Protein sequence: CASSPGGKEYNSPLHF.

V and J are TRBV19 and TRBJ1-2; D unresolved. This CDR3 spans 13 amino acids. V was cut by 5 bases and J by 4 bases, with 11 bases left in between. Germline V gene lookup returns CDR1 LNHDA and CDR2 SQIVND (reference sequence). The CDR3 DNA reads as TGTGCCAGTAGTGATGATACGGTCTATGGCTACACCTTC. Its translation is CASSDDTVYGYTF.

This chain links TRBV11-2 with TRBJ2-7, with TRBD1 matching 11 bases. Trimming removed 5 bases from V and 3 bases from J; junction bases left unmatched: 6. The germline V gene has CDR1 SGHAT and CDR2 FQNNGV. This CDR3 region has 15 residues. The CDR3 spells CASSAGTGGDYEQYF. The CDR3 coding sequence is TGTGCCAGCAGCGCGGGGACAGGGGGGGACTACGAGCAGTACTTC.

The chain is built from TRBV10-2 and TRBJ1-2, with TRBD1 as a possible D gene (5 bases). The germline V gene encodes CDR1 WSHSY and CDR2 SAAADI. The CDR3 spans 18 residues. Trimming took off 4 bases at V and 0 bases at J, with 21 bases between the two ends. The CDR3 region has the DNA TGCGCCAGCAGTGCCCAGGGACCGCGACGCCCGGCTAACTATGGCTACACCTTC. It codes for CASSAQGPRRPANYGYTF.

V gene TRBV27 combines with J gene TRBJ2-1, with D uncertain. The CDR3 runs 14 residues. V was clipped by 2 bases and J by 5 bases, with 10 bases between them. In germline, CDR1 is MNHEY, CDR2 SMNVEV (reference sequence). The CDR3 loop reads CASSLGGSNNEQFF. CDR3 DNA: TGTGCCAGCAGTTTAGGTGGGTCTAACAATGAGCAGTTCTTC.

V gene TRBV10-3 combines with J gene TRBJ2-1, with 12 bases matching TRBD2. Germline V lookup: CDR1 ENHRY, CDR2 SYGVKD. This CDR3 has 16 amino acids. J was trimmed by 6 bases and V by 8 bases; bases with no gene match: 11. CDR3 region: CAISVSLAGGPNEQFF. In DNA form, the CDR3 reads TGTGCCATCTCCGTAAGTCTAGCGGGAGGGCCCAATGAGCAGTTCTTC.

CDR3 nucleotides: TGTGCCAGCAGCGGACAGGGGGCCTCCTACGAGCAGTACTTC. Its translation is CASSGQGASYEQYF. J is TRBJ2-7 and V is TRBV2, with 11 bases aligning to TRBD1. The V gene end was trimmed by 6 bases and the J gene end by 0 bases; junction bases not matched to a gene: 1. This CDR3 is 14 amino acids long. Per germline, CDR1 SNHLY and CDR2 FYNNEI.

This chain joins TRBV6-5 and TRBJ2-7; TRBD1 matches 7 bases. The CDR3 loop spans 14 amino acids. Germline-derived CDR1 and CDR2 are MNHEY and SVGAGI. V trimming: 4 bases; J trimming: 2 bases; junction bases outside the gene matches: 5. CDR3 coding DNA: TGTGCCAGCAGTTCTCACAGGGGAACCTACGAGCAGTACTTC. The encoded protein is CASSSHRGTYEQYF.

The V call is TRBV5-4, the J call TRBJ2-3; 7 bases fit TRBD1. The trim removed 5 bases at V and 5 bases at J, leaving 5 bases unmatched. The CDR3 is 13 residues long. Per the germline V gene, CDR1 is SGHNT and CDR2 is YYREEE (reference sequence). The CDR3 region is CASRQSGGDTQYF. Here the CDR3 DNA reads TGTGCCAGCAGACAATCAGGGGGAGATACGCAGTATTTT.

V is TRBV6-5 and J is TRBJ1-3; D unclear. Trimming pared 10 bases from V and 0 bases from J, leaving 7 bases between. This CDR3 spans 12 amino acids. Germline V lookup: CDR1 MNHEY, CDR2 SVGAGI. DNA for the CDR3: TGTGCCATGCTTTACTCTGGAAACACCATATATTTT. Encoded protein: CAMLYSGNTIYF.

CDR3 residues: CASTQVWGQDNQPQHF. DNA for the CDR3: TGCGCCAGCACCCAGGTATGGGGACAGGACAATCAGCCCCAGCATTTT. The rearrangement uses TRBV10-2 and TRBJ1-5; the match to TRBD1 covers 8 bases. With V trimmed by 7 bases and J by 3 bases, 11 bases remained unmatched. This CDR3 has 16 amino acids. Germline CDR1 and CDR2: WSHSY and SAAADI.

The CDR3 DNA is TGTGCCAGCAGACCCCCATTAGGGGAGGCCGGGGAGCTGTTTTTT. It codes for CASRPPLGEAGELFF. The V and J genes are TRBV6-5 and TRBJ2-2; possibly TRBD2 for D (6 bases). V shed 6 bases and J shed 6 bases, with 17 bases lying between them. CDR3 length equals 15 residues. Germline loops: CDR1 MNHEY, CDR2 SVGAGI.

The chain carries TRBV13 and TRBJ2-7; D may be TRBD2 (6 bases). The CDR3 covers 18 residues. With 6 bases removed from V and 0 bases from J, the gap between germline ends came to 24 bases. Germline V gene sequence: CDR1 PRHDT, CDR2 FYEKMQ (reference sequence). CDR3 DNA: TGTGCCAGCAGTCGACGACTAGATCGACACGGGCCCTCCTACGAGCAGTACTTC. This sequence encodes CASSRRLDRHGPSYEQYF.

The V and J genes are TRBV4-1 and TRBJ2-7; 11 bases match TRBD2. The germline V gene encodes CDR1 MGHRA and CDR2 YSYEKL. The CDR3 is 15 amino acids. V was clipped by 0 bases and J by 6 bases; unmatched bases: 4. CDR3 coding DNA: TGCGCCAGCAGCCAAGATAATAGCGGGAGGGTCGAGCAGTACTTC. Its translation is CASSQDNSGRVEQYF.